These 25 T cell receptor beta chains originate from one sample sequenced in a study of blood T cells in healthy people across ages. PCR was performed a second time for about 6 to 12 cycles using a sample-barcoded 5' primer and a J-beta primer mix. TCRdb re-derived calls from the 5' RACE reads in MiXCR, one entry per CDR3 protein. The table lists about 930,000 distinct CDR3 sequences, approximately 32% of them singletons. These data also formed part of another study, on T cells of mothers and their children.

The source material was blood. Source of these receptors: a woman aged 35 to 49 in good health.

A note on this clonotype: At one end, the junction sequence differs from germline, possibly due to a read error. The chain couples TRBV6-2 or TRBV6-3 to TRBJ1-2; D ambiguous. CDR1 and CDR2 (germline): MNHEY, SVGEGT. This CDR3 contains 13 residues. CDR3 bases: TGTGCCAGCAGTGAAGCGCGTAACTATGGCCACACCTTC. It yields the protein CASSEARNYGHTF.

At least ten counts were recorded for this clonotype. CDR3 sequence: CASSFDFGTRGEQYF. CDR3 nucleotide sequence: TGTGCCAGCAGTTTCGATTTTGGGACGCGTGGCGAGCAGTACTTC. V gene TRBV12-3 or TRBV12-4 combines with J gene TRBJ2-7, with D tentatively TRBD1 or TRBD2 (5 bases each). The CDR3 is made up of 15 amino acids. The V end was cut by 3 bases, the J end by 6 bases, with 18 bases between.

This clonotype has just a few counts. V is TRBV7-2 and J is TRBJ2-7; TRBD2 is a possible D gene (6 bases). There are 13 residues in the CDR3. The germline V gene has CDR1 SGHTA and CDR2 FQGNSA. V lost 2 bases to trimming and J lost 5 bases, with 10 bases between them. The CDR3 nucleotides read TGTGCCAGCAGCTTAACGAGGGAGGACGAGCAGTACTTC. This encodes CASSLTREDEQYF. Combining the CDR3 with reference TRBV7-2 and TRBJ2-7 gives the whole variable domain GAGVSQSPSNKVTEKGKDVELRCDPISGHTALYWYRQSLGQGLEFLIYFQGNSAPDKSGLPSDRFSAERTGGSVSTLTIQRTQQEDSAVYLCASSLTREDEQYFGPGTRLTVT.

The V and J genes are TRBV4-1 and TRBJ1-5; no firm D call. Germline V gene sequence: CDR1 MGHRA, CDR2 YSYEKL. V shed 0 bases and J shed 3 bases, with 9 bases lying between them. The CDR3 length is 15 residues. CDR3 coding DNA: TGCGCCAGCAGCCAAGAAAGTATTCTCAATCAGCCCCAGCATTTT. Translating gives CASSQESILNQPQHF.

The chain recombines TRBV7-2 with TRBJ1-1; D is unclear. The CDR3 contains 14 residues. Germline V gives CDR1 SGHTA, CDR2 FQGNSA. Trimming stripped 5 bases from V and 1 base from J, with 11 bases between. The CDR3 bases are TGTGCCAGCAGCAGGGCCGTAGGGAACACTGAAGCTTTCTTT. Translating it yields CASSRAVGNTEAFF.

J is TRBJ2-3 and V is TRBV7-8; weak D call: TRBD2 (7 bases). Germline-derived CDR1 and CDR2 are SGHVS and FQNEAQ. V lost 6 bases, J lost 6 bases, and 22 bases lay in between. The CDR3 is 16 amino acids. The CDR3 region is CASSRMEGGAYDTQYF. The CDR3 DNA is TGTGCCAGCAGTCGGATGGAAGGGGGGGCATATGATACGCAGTATTTT.

At least ten counts were recorded for this clonotype. The rearrangement links TRBV5-1 to TRBJ2-5; a possible D gene is TRBD2 (5 bases). The ends were cut back, 0 bases at V and 2 bases at J, with 8 bases in the middle. CDR1 and CDR2 (germline): SGHRS, YFSETQ. The CDR3 has 14 amino acids. In DNA, the CDR3 is TGCGCCAGCAGCTTGGCAGCGGCACAAGAGACCCAGTACTTC. Amino acids: CASSLAAAQETQYF.

This clonotype was seen more than once but under ten times. At one end, the junction sequence differs from germline, possibly due to a read error. This chain joins TRBV7-8 and TRBJ2-5; tentative D call: TRBD2 (7 bases). CDR1 SGHVS and CDR2 FQNEAQ come from the germline V gene. The CDR3 covers 17 residues. CDR3 amino acids: CASSPWFEAGAGEAQYF. In DNA, the CDR3 is TGTGCCAGCAGCCCCTGGTTCGAGGCGGGGGCCGGAGAGGCCCAGTACTTC.

On this clonotype itself: One end of the junction does not line up with germline, which may come from a read error. The chain employs TRBV7-9 and TRBJ2-6, with a tentative D call TRBD2 (6 bases). The CDR3 spans 19 residues. Per the germline V gene, CDR1 is SEHNR and CDR2 is FQNEAQ (reference sequence). The CDR3 DNA reads TGTGCCAGCAGCTTGAGTCGGCGGACTATCACTACTGGGGCCAACGTCCGGACTTTC. This translates into CASSLSRRTITTGANVRTF.

This clonotype has a handful of counts. This chain uses TRBV6-2 or TRBV6-3 with TRBJ1-2; perhaps TRBD1 as D (5 bases). Germline-derived CDR1 and CDR2 are MNHEY and SVGEGT. V gave up 6 bases and J gave up 3 bases, with 14 bases separating them. This CDR3 is 14 amino acids long. CDR3 sequence: CASRLGRIDYGYTF. CDR3 nucleotide sequence: TGTGCCAGCAGGCTGGGGCGGATTGACTATGGCTACACCTTC.

The rearrangement links TRBV3-1 to TRBJ2-2, with 7 positions matching TRBD1. V gave up 3 bases and J gave up 4 bases; unmatched junction bases: 11. The CDR3 extends over 17 amino acids. Germline lookup yields CDR1 LGHDT and CDR2 YNNKEL (reference sequence). The DNA for the CDR3 is TGTGCCAGCAGCCATCGGTCGACAGGGAGTAGCACCGGGGAGCTGTTTTTT. Encoded protein: CASSHRSTGSSTGELFF.

In its sample, this clonotype was seen many times. The chain couples TRBV20-1 to TRBJ2-5, with 9 nucleotides matching TRBD1. The J call may be incorrect, as the DNA end agrees better with TRBJ2-7. The CDR3 has 12 residues. CDR1 is DFQATT and CDR2 is SNEGSKA in the germline V gene (reference sequence). CDR3 bases: TGCAGTGCTACCCGGACAGGGGCCGAGCAGTACTTC. Translating gives CSATRTGAEQYF.

The chain uses TRBV27 and TRBJ2-7; D is perhaps TRBD2 (6 bases). CDR1 and CDR2 (germline): MNHEY, SMNVEV (reference sequence). Trimming stripped 3 bases from V and 3 bases from J, with 18 bases between. The CDR3 contains 16 residues. The CDR3 reads CASSFMAGSGYYEQYF. The CDR3 DNA reads as TGTGCCAGCAGTTTCATGGCGGGAAGCGGTTACTACGAGCAGTACTTC.

Of note for this clonotype: A single base separates this from a much larger clone, so it may be a read error. The V gene is TRBV28, the J gene TRBJ2-7; unclear D gene. Germline-derived CDR1 and CDR2 are MDHEN and SYDVKM. The V and J ends lost 5 bases and 0 bases respectively, with 8 bases between them. The CDR3 runs 13 residues. For the CDR3, the DNA is TGTGCCAGCAGTCCCCAAAACTCCTACGAGCAGTACTTC. The encoded protein is CASSPQNSYEQYF. The full variable domain, with the rest looked up from reference TRBV28 and TRBJ2-7, is DVKVTQSSRYLVKRTGEKVFLECVQDMDHENMFWYRQDPGLGLRLIYFSYDVKMKEKGDIPEGYSVSREKKERFSLILESASTNQTSMYLCASSPQNSYEQYFGPGTRLTVT.

This clonotype was recorded at least ten times. The chain combines TRBV5-5 with TRBJ2-5; 13 bases are shared with TRBD2. The CDR3 consists of 15 residues. Per the germline V gene, CDR1 is SGHKS and CDR2 is YYEKEE (reference sequence). The V and J ends lost 4 bases and 5 bases, in that order; junction bases with no gene match: 5. CDR3 sequence reads: CASSQGLAGYETQYF. The CDR3 region has the DNA TGTGCCAGCAGCCAGGGACTAGCGGGGTACGAGACCCAGTACTTC.

This clonotype was recorded a few times. This sequence joins TRBV20-1 and TRBJ2-1; 11 nucleotides line up with TRBD2. Germline values: CDR1 DFQATT, CDR2 SNEGSKA (reference sequence). The CDR3 totals 15 residues. V gave up 0 bases and J gave up 8 bases; unmatched junction bases: 6. The CDR3 region is CSARDVSGGADEQFF. The CDR3 DNA reads TGCAGTGCTAGAGATGTTAGCGGGGGGGCGGATGAGCAGTTCTTC.

The V and J genes are TRBV28 and TRBJ2-7; D is possibly TRBD1 (6 bases). CDR1 is MDHEN, CDR2 SYDVKM, per germline. The CDR3 extends over 12 amino acids. With 10 bases removed from V and 3 bases from J, the gap between germline ends came to 13 bases. The CDR3 here is CATGDTSYEQYF. The CDR3 nucleotides are TGTGCCACCGGGGACACCAGCTACGAGCAGTACTTC. The variable domain in full, completed from reference TRBV28 and TRBJ2-7, reads DVKVTQSSRYLVKRTGEKVFLECVQDMDHENMFWYRQDPGLGLRLIYFSYDVKMKEKGDIPEGYSVSREKKERFSLILESASTNQTSMYLCATGDTSYEQYFGPGTRLTVT.

This clonotype appeared a single time. The chain joins TRBV5-5 to TRBJ1-5; perhaps TRBD1 as D (5 bases). Trimming took 3 bases from V and 1 from J, leaving 14 bases between them. CDR3 size: 16 residues. The germline V gene encodes CDR1 SGHKS and CDR2 YYEKEE (reference sequence). CDR3 region: CASSSTQGNSNQPQHF. The CDR3, as DNA: TGTGCCAGCAGCTCCACTCAGGGTAACAGCAATCAGCCCCAGCATTTT.

The V gene is TRBV7-2, the J gene TRBJ2-3; 11 bases are shared with TRBD1. Germline V lookup: CDR1 SGHTA, CDR2 FQGNSA. The CDR3 runs 16 residues. With 5 bases clipped from V and 2 bases from J, the junction kept 6 bases outside the gene matches. The CDR3 loop is CASSPDRGRDTDTQYF. In DNA form, the CDR3 reads TGTGCCAGCAGCCCGGACAGGGGGCGCGACACAGATACGCAGTATTTT.

This clonotype was observed a handful of times. The V gene is TRBV27, the J gene TRBJ2-3, with D perhaps being TRBD1 or TRBD2 (5 bases each). Germline V gives CDR1 MNHEY, CDR2 SMNVEV (reference sequence). The CDR3 is 13 residues long. V gave up 3 bases and J gave up 5 bases, with 9 bases separating them. The chain's CDR3 is CASSFEGKDTQYF. The CDR3 DNA sequence: TGTGCCAGCAGTTTTGAGGGGAAAGATACGCAGTATTTT.

This clonotype came up many times. The chain joins TRBV20-1 to TRBJ1-1; 8 bases fit TRBD1. Looked up from germline, CDR1 is DFQATT and CDR2 is SNEGSKA (reference sequence). This CDR3 is 13 amino acids long. V shed 0 bases and J 11 bases; nucleotides not matched to a gene: 8. This chain's CDR3 is CSARDDRGGDAFF. The DNA of the CDR3 is TGCAGTGCTAGAGATGACAGGGGTGGCGATGCTTTCTTT.

The rearrangement links TRBV7-2 to TRBJ2-7, with 8 bases aligning to TRBD2. Germline CDR1 SGHTA, CDR2 FQGNSA. After removal of 5 bases from V and 7 bases from J, the junction contained 16 bases not matched to a gene. The CDR3 has 16 residues. In nucleotides, the CDR3 is TGTGCCAGCAGCGTCCTCACTAGCGGCCCCTACAATGAGCAGTACTTC. Protein sequence: CASSVLTSGPYNEQYF.

This clonotype was seen a handful of times. A single base separates this from a much larger clone, so it may be a read error. The rearrangement joins TRBV6-5 to TRBJ2-3, with a tentative D call TRBD1 (5 bases). This CDR3 region has 15 residues. CDR1 is MNHEY and CDR2 is SVGAGI in the germline V gene. CDR3 protein: CTSRPDTWNTDTQYF. The CDR3 bases are TGTACCAGCAGGCCGGACACTTGGAACACAGATACGCAGTATTTT.

This clonotype was counted at least ten times. The rearrangement joins TRBV9 to TRBJ2-3; TRBD2 agrees at 8 bases. In germline, CDR1 is SGDLS, CDR2 YYNGEE. Losses at the gene ends were 3 bases for V and 3 bases for J; bases not matched to a gene: 3. The CDR3 has 14 amino acids. CDR3 in DNA: TGTGCCAGCAGCGCTGGACTAGCAACAGATACGCAGTATTTT. This encodes CASSAGLATDTQYF.

This clonotype was counted between two and nine times. V and J are TRBV7-2 and TRBJ1-1, with no clear D. CDR1 and CDR2 (germline): SGHTA, FQGNSA. V was trimmed by 4 bases and J by 3 bases, leaving 15 bases between them. The CDR3 is made up of 15 amino acids. CDR3: CASSSGPVGDTEAFF. CDR3 bases: TGTGCCAGCAGCTCGGGCCCCGTCGGGGACACTGAAGCTTTCTTT.